This T cell receptor beta chain was identified in a study of T cells in Graves' hyperthyroidism and ophthalmopathy. Study-wide results and caveats: Peripheral blood also featured most of the thyroid clonotypes expanded above 0.001.

The CDR3 regions of TCR beta were amplified from RNA transcripts. A set of HTBI primers served as the primers for a first-round RT-PCR of the TCR CDR3. One entry per CDR3 protein results from TCRdb running MiXCR on the multiplex PCR reads. Of hundreds of thousands of distinct CDR3 sequences listed, 15% to 20% were seen once; the top ten hold less than 55%. PBMCs were obtained from about 10 ml fresh peripheral blood. Regarding this clonotype: Its antigen is still unknown.

CDR1 and CDR2 (germline): MDHEN, SYDVKM. V was pared by 5 bases and J by 2 bases, with 8 bases of the junction left unmatched. The CDR3 spans 15 residues. Source material: blood. The TCR originated in a middle-aged man with Graves' ophthalmopathy. The chain links TRBV28 to TRBJ2-7; TRBD1 matches 8 bases. CDR3 residues: CASSPRTGKAYEQYF. CDR3 sequence (DNA): TGTGCCAGCAGTCCCCGGACAGGGAAAGCCTACGAGCAGTACTTC.